Listed below are T cell receptor beta chains from one sample, sequenced in a study of CD8+ T cells in alopecia areata. Method: immunoSEQ multiplex PCR; TCRdb's copy keeps in-frame clones and lacks some. The top ten hold about 1.5% of the sample, which has about 97,000 clones, around 38% seen once. What was sequenced was CD4+ T cells sorted from blood. These receptor sequences come from a human donor with alopecia areata. Each CDR3 is given with its conserved first and last residue. A D gene is named only where the DNA matches it firmly. Part of the rows lack a size; the others show once, few, many or a class for expanded clones.

size: few; J: TRBJ2-6; D: -; V: TRBV19; DNA: TGTGCCAGTAGGGACAACTCTGGGGCCAACGTCCTGACTTTC; CDR3: CASRDNSGANVLTF
size: few; J: TRBJ2-1; D: -; V: TRBV23-1; DNA: TGCGCCAGCAGTCAATCCGCCAGGGATGATGAGCAGTTCTTC; CDR3: CASSQSARDDEQFF
size: few; J: TRBJ2-1; D: -; V: TRBV19; DNA: TGTGCCAGTAGTATAAATAGGGTCCCAACTTGGTTTCATGAGCAGTTCTTC; CDR3: CASSINRVPTWFHEQFF
size: -; J: TRBJ2-7; D: TRBD2; V: TRBV2; DNA: TGTGCCAGCAGTGAAGAGGGGACTAGCGGGACCGAGCAGTACTTC; CDR3: CASSEEGTSGTEQYF
size: -; J: TRBJ2-7; D: -; V: TRBV29-1; DNA: TGCAGCGTTGACTCGGCGGGGGCTACCTACGAGCAGTACTTC; CDR3: CSVDSAGATYEQYF
size: -; J: TRBJ2-6; D: -; V: TRBV29-1; DNA: TGCAGCGTTGCTCGGCTCTCTGGGGCCAACGTCCTGACTTTC; CDR3: CSVARLSGANVLTF
size: -; J: TRBJ2-1; D: TRBD2; V: TRBV30; DNA: TGTGCCGGTGGGAGGGGAAATGAGCAGTTCTTC; CDR3: CAGGRGNEQFF
size: -; J: TRBJ2-7; D: -; V: TRBV18; DNA: TGTGCCAGCTCACCGCGGGGGCTAGTACGTCGCGAGCAGTACTTC; CDR3: CASSPRGLVRREQYF
size: few; J: TRBJ1-4; D: TRBD1; V: TRBV7-2; DNA: TGTGCCAGCAGCTTATCCCAGGGGGGTTCAGAAAAACTGTTTTTT; CDR3: CASSLSQGGSEKLFF
size: few; J: TRBJ2-1; D: -; V: TRBV28; DNA: TGTGCCAGCAGCCCCCGTCGCGGTATCTACAATGAGCAGTTCTTC; CDR3: CASSPRRGIYNEQFF
size: -; J: TRBJ1-6; D: -; V: TRBV7-2; DNA: TGTGCCAGCAGCTCCGGCGCCCACTCACCCCTCCACTTT; CDR3: CASSSGAHSPLHF
size: -; J: TRBJ2-1; D: -; V: TRBV14; DNA: TGTGCCAGCAGCCCAACCCGGCTTCGGGAGCAGTTCTTC; CDR3: CASSPTRLREQFF
size: few; J: TRBJ2-1; D: -; V: TRBV7-8; DNA: TGTGCCAGCAGCCTCGTTAGGAGGATCAACAATGAGCAGTTCTTC; CDR3: CASSLVRRINNEQFF
size: few; J: TRBJ2-1; D: TRBD1; V: TRBV30; DNA: TGTGCCTGGAAGGCGGACAGGGCCTACAATGAGCAGTTCTTC; CDR3: CAWKADRAYNEQFF
size: -; J: TRBJ2-2; D: -; V: TRBV2; DNA: TGTGCCAGCAGTGAAGACAGAAGATACACCGGGGAGCTGTTTTTT; CDR3: CASSEDRRYTGELFF
size: few; J: TRBJ2-2; D: -; V: TRBV7-3; DNA: TGTGCCAGCAGCCTCGGGTCGACAAACACCGGGGAGCTGTTTTTT; CDR3: CASSLGSTNTGELFF
size: -; J: TRBJ2-3; D: -; V: TRBV5-6; DNA: TGTGCCAGCAGCTCTGACCGGGACAAGCAGTATTTT; CDR3: CASSSDRDKQYF
size: few; J: TRBJ2-3; D: -; V: TRBV28; DNA: TGTGCCAGCAGTGTGGCCCATACGCAGTATTTT; CDR3: CASSVAHTQYF
size: -; J: TRBJ2-4; D: TRBD1; V: TRBV9; DNA: TGTGCCAGCAGCAAGACAGGGGTTGACATTCAGTACTTC; CDR3: CASSKTGVDIQYF
size: -; J: TRBJ1-1; D: -; V: TRBV5-6; DNA: TGTGCCAGCAGCTGGCAGGGGTTGAACACTGAAGCTTTCTTT; CDR3: CASSWQGLNTEAFF
size: -; J: TRBJ1-1; D: -; V: TRBV30; DNA: TGTGCCTGGAGTGTTGGGAGGGCTTTCTTT; CDR3: CAWSVGRAFF
size: -; J: TRBJ1-1; D: -; V: TRBV2; DNA: TGTGCCAGCAGTGTGGAGACGCACATGAACACTGAAGCTTTCTTT; CDR3: CASSVETHMNTEAFF
size: -; J: TRBJ2-1; D: -; V: TRBV5-1; DNA: TGCGCCAGCAGGTCCGACTGGGATGAGCAGTTCTTC; CDR3: CASRSDWDEQFF
size: -; J: TRBJ1-2; D: -; V: TRBV6-4; DNA: TGTGCCAGCAGTGCAACAGGGCAATATGGCTACACCTTC; CDR3: CASSATGQYGYTF
size: -; J: TRBJ2-6; D: TRBD1; V: TRBV23-1; DNA: TGCGCCACCCCCGCCAGGGGGACGTCTGGGGCCAACGTCCTGACTTTC; CDR3: CATPARGTSGANVLTF
size: -; J: TRBJ2-7; D: -; V: TRBV4-3; DNA: TGCGCCAGCAGCCAATCCCGTTACAGAATACAGTACTTC; CDR3: CASSQSRYRIQYF
size: few; J: TRBJ1-2; D: -; V: TRBV29-1; DNA: TGCAGCGTTGAAGATCGGGGGTGGTACACCTTC; CDR3: CSVEDRGWYTF
size: -; J: TRBJ2-7; D: -; V: TRBV7-9; DNA: TGTGCCAGCAGCCCCGGACAGCCAGACTACGAGCAGTACTTC; CDR3: CASSPGQPDYEQYF
size: -; J: TRBJ2-3; D: -; V: TRBV10-1; DNA: TGCGCCAGCAGTTCGTGGGGAGATACGCAGTATTTT; CDR3: CASSSWGDTQYF
size: -; J: TRBJ2-7; D: TRBD2; V: TRBV15; DNA: TGTGCCACCCGATCGGGACTAGCGCCACTGAGCTCCTACGAGCAGTACTTC; CDR3: CATRSGLAPLSSYEQYF
size: -; J: TRBJ2-7; D: -; V: TRBV29-1; DNA: TGCAGCGTTGACAGTAGGACTGGCGGCGAGCAGTACTTC; CDR3: CSVDSRTGGEQYF
size: -; J: TRBJ2-6; D: -; V: TRBV13; DNA: TGTGCCAGCAGGCCGGGAAGGTCAGGGGCCAACGTCCTGACTTTC; CDR3: CASRPGRSGANVLTF
size: -; J: TRBJ2-3; D: TRBD2; V: TRBV4-1; DNA: TGCGCCAGCAGCCAAGTCGGACTAGCGGCTAGCACAGATACGCAGTATTTT; CDR3: CASSQVGLAASTDTQYF
size: few; J: TRBJ2-3; D: -; V: TRBV7-2; DNA: TGTGCCAGCAGCTTAGTGGGTACAGATACGCAGTATTTT; CDR3: CASSLVGTDTQYF
size: few; J: TRBJ2-7; D: TRBD1; V: TRBV9; DNA: TGTGCCAGCAGCCCCAGCGGACAGGGGGCTAGGTCCTACGAGCAGTACTTC; CDR3: CASSPSGQGARSYEQYF
size: -; J: TRBJ2-7; D: -; V: TRBV9; DNA: TGTGCCAGCAGCGTAGCTGGAGCGGCAGAGCAGTACTTC; CDR3: CASSVAGAAEQYF
size: few; J: TRBJ2-3; D: -; V: TRBV29-1; DNA: TGCAGCGTTGATTCCAGGGCAAGCACAGATACGCAGTATTTT; CDR3: CSVDSRASTDTQYF
size: -; J: TRBJ2-2; D: -; V: TRBV5-8; DNA: TGTGCCAGCAGCTGGAACAGGGTTTTGGACGCCGGGGAGCTGTTTTTT; CDR3: CASSWNRVLDAGELFF
size: few; J: TRBJ2-5; D: -; V: TRBV5-1; DNA: TGCGCCAGCAGCCGGGCGTTGCGAGAGACCCAGTACTTC; CDR3: CASSRALRETQYF
size: -; J: TRBJ1-5; D: -; V: TRBV7-2; DNA: TGTGCCAGCAGCTTAGACAGAATTGGCAATCAGCCCCAGCATTTT; CDR3: CASSLDRIGNQPQHF
size: -; J: TRBJ2-4; D: -; V: TRBV25-1; DNA: TGTGCCAGCAGTATAGAACAGCTAGCCAAAAACATTCAGTACTTC; CDR3: CASSIEQLAKNIQYF
size: few; J: TRBJ2-3; D: -; V: TRBV20-1; DNA: TGCAGTGCTAGAGTATTAGATACGCAGTATTTT; CDR3: CSARVLDTQYF
size: -; J: TRBJ2-7; D: -; V: TRBV30; DNA: TGTGCCTGTCAGCAGGGTTCCTACGAGCAGTACTTC; CDR3: CACQQGSYEQYF
size: -; J: TRBJ2-6; D: -; V: TRBV6-6; DNA: TGTGCCAGCAGTTTGACCGGGTCTGGGGCCAACGTCCTGACTTTC; CDR3: CASSLTGSGANVLTF
size: -; J: TRBJ2-3; D: -; V: TRBV7-2; DNA: TGTGCCAGCAGCGTGACAACTAGCACAGATACGCAGTATTTT; CDR3: CASSVTTSTDTQYF
size: -; J: TRBJ2-7; D: -; V: TRBV7-2; DNA: TGTGCCAGCAGCTTAGATGGTCCTCCCGAACATTACGAGCAGTACTTC; CDR3: CASSLDGPPEHYEQYF
size: few; J: TRBJ2-7; D: TRBD2; V: TRBV28; DNA: TGTGCCAGCAGTACTCCCCTAGCGGGAGCTTGGGTTGGGTACTTC; CDR3: CASSTPLAGAWVGYF
size: few; J: TRBJ2-2; D: TRBD1; V: TRBV7-2; DNA: TGTGCCAGCAGCCTAGAGACAGGGCTGTACACCGGGGAGCTGTTTTTT; CDR3: CASSLETGLYTGELFF
size: many; J: TRBJ2-5; D: -; V: TRBV7-9; DNA: TGTGCCAGCAGCTCTAGGAGGGCCGAGGAGACCCAGTACTTC; CDR3: CASSSRRAEETQYF
size: -; J: TRBJ1-4; D: -; V: TRBV7-2; DNA: TGTGCCAGCAGCTCGAATCCGGGAGAAAAACTGTTTTTT; CDR3: CASSSNPGEKLFF